This T cell receptor beta chain was profiled in a study of blood T cell repertoires in COVID-19. Study information: There were acute and convalescent COVID-19 samples, and they came from the United States, Italy and Spain.

Only in-frame clones appear in the TCRdb table, and some are missing; sequencing was by immunoSEQ multiplex PCR. The sample carries about 200,000 clones, 80% to 90% recorded once. This CDR3 contains 18 residues. From germline, CDR1 is SGHRS and CDR2 YFSETQ. V shed 1 base, J shed 1 base, and the junction held 7 bases outside the gene matches. The rearrangement uses TRBV5-1 and TRBJ2-6; 8 bases are a match to TRBD1. This TCR came from a man of 80 years or more with acute or convalescent COVID-19. The sequencing sample was made of peripheral blood. The CDR3 is CASSLSTGAASGANVLTF. CDR3 bases: TGCGCCAGCAGCTTGTCGACAGGGGCAGCATCTGGGGCCAACGTCCTGACTTTC.